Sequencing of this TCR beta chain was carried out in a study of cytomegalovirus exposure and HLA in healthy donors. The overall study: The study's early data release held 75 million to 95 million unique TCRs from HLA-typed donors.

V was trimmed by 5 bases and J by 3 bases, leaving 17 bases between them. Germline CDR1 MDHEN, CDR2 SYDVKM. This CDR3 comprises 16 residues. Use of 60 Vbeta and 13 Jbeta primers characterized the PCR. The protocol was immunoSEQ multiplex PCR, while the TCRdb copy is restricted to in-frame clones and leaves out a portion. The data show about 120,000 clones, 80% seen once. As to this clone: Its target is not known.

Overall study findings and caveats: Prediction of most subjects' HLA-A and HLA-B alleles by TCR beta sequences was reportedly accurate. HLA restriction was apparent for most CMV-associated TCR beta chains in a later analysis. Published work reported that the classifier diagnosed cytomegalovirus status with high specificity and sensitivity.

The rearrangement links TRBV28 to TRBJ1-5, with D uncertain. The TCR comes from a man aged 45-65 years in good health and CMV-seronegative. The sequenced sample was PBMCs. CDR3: CASSPLGGIVNQPQHF. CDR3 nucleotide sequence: TGTGCCAGCAGTCCCCTAGGAGGGATCGTCAATCAGCCCCAGCATTTT. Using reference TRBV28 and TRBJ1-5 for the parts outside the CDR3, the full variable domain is DVKVTQSSRYLVKRTGEKVFLECVQDMDHENMFWYRQDPGLGLRLIYFSYDVKMKEKGDIPEGYSVSREKKERFSLILESASTNQTSMYLCASSPLGGIVNQPQHFGDGTRLSIL.